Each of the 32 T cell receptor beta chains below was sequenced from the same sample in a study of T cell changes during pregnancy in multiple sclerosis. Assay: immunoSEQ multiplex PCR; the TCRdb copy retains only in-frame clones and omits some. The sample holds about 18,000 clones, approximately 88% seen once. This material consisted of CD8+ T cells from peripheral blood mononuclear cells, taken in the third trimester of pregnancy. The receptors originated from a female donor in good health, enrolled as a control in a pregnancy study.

The CDR3 DNA follows: TGTGCCAGCAGCGTAGAAGGGAAAGGGAGGCAGTTCTTC. This codes for CASSVEGKGRQFF. The chain has TRBV9 and TRBJ2-1; the D gene is possibly TRBD2 (5 bases). The germline V gene has CDR1 SGDLS and CDR2 YYNGEE. V was shortened by 0 bases and J by 12 bases, with 13 bases between the two germline ends. The length of the CDR3 is 13 residues.

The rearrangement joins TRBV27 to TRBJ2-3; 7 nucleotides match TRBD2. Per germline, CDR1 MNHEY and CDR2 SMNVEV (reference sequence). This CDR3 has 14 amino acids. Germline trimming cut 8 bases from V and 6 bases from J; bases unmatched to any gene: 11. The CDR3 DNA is TGTGCCAGCCAGAGCGGGGTCTCTCTGGATACGCAGTATTTT. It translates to CASQSGVSLDTQYF.

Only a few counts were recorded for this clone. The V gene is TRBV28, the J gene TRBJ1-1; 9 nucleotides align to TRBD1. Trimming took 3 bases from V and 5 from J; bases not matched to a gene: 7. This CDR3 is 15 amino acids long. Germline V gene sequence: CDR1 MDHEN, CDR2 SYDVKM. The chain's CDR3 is CASSFEQGAETEAFF. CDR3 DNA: TGTGCCAGCAGTTTCGAACAGGGGGCCGAGACTGAAGCTTTCTTT. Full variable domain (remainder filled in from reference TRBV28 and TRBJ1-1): DVKVTQSSRYLVKRTGEKVFLECVQDMDHENMFWYRQDPGLGLRLIYFSYDVKMKEKGDIPEGYSVSREKKERFSLILESASTNQTSMYLCASSFEQGAETEAFFGQGTRLTVV.

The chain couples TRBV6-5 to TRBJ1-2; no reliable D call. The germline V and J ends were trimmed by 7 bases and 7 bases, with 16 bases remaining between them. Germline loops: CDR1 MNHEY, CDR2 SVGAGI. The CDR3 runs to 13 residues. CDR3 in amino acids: CASNSGLEVGYTF. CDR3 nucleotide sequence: TGTGCCAGCAACTCGGGCTTGGAGGTTGGCTACACCTTC.

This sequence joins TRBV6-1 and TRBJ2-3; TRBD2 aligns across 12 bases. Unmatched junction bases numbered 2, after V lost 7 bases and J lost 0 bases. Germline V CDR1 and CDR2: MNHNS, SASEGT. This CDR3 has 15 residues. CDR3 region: CASTGLAGSTDTQYF. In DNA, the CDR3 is TGTGCCAGCACCGGACTAGCGGGGAGCACAGATACGCAGTATTTT.

Here the CDR3 reads CASSKEQGGGLVGGYGYTF. CDR3 DNA: TGTGCCAGCAGCAAAGAACAGGGGGGCGGCTTAGTTGGCGGTTATGGCTACACCTTC. The chain recombines TRBV21-1 with TRBJ1-2; the table names TRBD1, a call not compared with the DNA. TRBV21-1 is termed a pseudogene. The CDR3 consists of 19 residues.

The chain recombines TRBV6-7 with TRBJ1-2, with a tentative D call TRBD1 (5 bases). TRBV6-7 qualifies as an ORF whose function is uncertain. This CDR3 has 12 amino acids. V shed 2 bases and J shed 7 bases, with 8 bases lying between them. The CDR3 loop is CASSYVGGGYTF. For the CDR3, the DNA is TGTGCCAGCAGTTACGTCGGGGGTGGCTACACCTTC.

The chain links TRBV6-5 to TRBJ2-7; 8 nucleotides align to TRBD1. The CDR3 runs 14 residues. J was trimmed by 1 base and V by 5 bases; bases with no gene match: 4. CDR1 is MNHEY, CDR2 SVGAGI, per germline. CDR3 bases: TGTGCCAGCAGTCCTTGGACAGGGTCCTACGAGCAGTACTTC. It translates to CASSPWTGSYEQYF.

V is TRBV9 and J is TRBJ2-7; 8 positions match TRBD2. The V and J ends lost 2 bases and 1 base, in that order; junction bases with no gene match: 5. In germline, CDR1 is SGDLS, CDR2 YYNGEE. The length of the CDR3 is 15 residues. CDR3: CASSVSGTSSYEQYF. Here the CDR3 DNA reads TGTGCCAGCAGCGTGTCCGGGACTAGTTCCTACGAGCAGTACTTC.

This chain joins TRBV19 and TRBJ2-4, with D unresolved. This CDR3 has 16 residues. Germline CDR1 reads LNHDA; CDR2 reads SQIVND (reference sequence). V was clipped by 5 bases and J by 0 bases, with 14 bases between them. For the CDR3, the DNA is TGTGCCAGTAGTCCAACCCCCCAGATAGCCAAAAACATTCAGTACTTC. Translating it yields CASSPTPQIAKNIQYF.

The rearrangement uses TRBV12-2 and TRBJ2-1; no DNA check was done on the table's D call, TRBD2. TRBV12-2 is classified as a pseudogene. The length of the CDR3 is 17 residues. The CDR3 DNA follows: TGTGCAAGTCGCTTAGGAGGGACTAGCGGGGGACACAATGAGCAGTTCTTC. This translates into CASRLGGTSGGHNEQFF.

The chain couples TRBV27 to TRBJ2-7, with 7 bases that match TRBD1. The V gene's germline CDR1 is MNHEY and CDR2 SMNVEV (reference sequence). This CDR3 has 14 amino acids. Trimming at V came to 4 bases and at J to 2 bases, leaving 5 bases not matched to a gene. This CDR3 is CASSWGTAPYEQYF. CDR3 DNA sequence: TGTGCCAGCAGTTGGGGGACAGCTCCCTACGAGCAGTACTTC.

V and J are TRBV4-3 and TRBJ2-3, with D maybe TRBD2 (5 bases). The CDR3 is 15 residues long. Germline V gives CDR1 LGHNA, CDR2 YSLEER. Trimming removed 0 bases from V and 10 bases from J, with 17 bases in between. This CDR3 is CASSQDRWGSEAQYF. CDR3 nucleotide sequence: TGCGCCAGCAGCCAAGACCGATGGGGTAGCGAAGCGCAGTATTTT.

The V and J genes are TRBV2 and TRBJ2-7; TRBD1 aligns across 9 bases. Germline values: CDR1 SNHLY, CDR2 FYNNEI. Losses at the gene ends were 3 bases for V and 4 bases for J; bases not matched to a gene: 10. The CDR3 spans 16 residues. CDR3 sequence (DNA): TGTGCCAGCAGTGAGCTTGCTTGGACAGGGGAATACGAGCAGTACTTC. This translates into CASSELAWTGEYEQYF.

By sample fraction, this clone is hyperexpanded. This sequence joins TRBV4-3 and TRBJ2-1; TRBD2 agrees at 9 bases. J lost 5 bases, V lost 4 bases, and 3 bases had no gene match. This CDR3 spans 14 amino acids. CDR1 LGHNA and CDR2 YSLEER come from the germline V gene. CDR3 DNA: TGCGCCAGCAGCCTGGGACTAGCAGACAATGAGCAGTTCTTC. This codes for CASSLGLADNEQFF.

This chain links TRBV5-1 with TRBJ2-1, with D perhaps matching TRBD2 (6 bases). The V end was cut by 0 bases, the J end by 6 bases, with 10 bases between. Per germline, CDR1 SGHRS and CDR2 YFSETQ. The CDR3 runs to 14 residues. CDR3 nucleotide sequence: TGCGCCAGCAGCTTGGATGCGGGACTCAATGAGCAGTTCTTC. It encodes CASSLDAGLNEQFF.

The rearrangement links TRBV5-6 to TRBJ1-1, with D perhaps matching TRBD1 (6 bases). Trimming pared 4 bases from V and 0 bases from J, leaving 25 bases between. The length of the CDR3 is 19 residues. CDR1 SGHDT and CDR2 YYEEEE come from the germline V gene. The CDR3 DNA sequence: TGTGCCAGCAGCGACCCCCGGCAGGGGCGAGGACGGCTGAACACTGAAGCTTTCTTT. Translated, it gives CASSDPRQGRGRLNTEAFF.

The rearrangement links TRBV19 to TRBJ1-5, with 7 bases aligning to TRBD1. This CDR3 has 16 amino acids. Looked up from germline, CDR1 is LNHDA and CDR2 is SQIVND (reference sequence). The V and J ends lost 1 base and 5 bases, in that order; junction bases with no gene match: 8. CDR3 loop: CASSIGKDRYDQPQHF. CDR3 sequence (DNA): TGTGCCAGTAGTATAGGGAAGGACAGGTATGATCAGCCCCAGCATTTT.

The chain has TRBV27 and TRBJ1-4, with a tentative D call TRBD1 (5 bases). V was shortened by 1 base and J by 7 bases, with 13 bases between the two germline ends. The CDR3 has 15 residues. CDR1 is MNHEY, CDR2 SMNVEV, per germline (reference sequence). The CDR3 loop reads CASSLWGEYAEKLFF. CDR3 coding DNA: TGTGCCAGCAGTTTATGGGGGGAATACGCTGAAAAACTGTTTTTT. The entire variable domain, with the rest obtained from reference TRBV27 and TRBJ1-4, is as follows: EAQVTQNPRYLITVTGKKLTVTCSQNMNHEYMSWYRQDPGLGLRQIYYSMNVEVTDKGDVPEGYKVSRKEKRNFPLILESPSPNQTSLYFCASSLWGEYAEKLFFGSGTQLSVL.

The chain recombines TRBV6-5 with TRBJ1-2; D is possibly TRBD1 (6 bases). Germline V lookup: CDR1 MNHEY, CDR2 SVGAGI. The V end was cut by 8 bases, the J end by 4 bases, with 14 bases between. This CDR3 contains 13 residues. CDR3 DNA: TGTGCCAGCTCCGCTGGACAGATCTATGGCTACACCTTC. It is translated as CASSAGQIYGYTF.

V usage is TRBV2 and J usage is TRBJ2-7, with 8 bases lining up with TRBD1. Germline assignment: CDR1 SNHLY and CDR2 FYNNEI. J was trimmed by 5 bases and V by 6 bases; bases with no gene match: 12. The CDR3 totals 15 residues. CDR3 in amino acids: CASRKGLQGDHEQYF. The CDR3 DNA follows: TGTGCCAGCAGGAAGGGTTTACAGGGGGACCACGAGCAGTACTTC.

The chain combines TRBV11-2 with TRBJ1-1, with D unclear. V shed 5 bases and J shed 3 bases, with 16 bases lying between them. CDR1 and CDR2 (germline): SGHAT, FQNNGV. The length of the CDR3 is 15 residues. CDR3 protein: CASSPPLYGYTEAFF. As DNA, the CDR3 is TGTGCCAGCAGCCCTCCCCTGTACGGGTACACTGAAGCTTTCTTT.

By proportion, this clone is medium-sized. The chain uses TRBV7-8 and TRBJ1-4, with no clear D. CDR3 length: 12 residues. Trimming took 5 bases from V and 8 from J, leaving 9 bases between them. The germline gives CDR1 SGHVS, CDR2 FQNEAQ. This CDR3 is CASSPDNEKLFF. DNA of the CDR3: TGTGCCAGCAGCCCAGATAACGAAAAACTGTTTTTT.

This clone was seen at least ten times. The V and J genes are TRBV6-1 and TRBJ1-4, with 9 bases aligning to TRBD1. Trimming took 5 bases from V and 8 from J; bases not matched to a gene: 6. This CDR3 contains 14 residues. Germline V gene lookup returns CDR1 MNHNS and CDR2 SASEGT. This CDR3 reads CASSQGQGVEKLFF. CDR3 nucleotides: TGTGCCAGCAGTCAGGGACAGGGCGTGGAAAAACTGTTTTTT.

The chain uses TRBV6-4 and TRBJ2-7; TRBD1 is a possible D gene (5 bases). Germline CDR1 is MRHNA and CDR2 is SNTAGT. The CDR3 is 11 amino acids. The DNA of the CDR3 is TGTATGCCGGACATCTTCGACGAGCAGTACTTC. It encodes CMPDIFDEQYF.

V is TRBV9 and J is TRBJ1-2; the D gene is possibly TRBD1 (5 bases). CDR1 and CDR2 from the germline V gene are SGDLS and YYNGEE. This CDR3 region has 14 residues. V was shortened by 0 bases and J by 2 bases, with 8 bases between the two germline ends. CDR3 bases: TGTGCCAGCAGCGTAGGTGGGGCAAACTATGGCTACACCTTC. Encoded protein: CASSVGGANYGYTF.

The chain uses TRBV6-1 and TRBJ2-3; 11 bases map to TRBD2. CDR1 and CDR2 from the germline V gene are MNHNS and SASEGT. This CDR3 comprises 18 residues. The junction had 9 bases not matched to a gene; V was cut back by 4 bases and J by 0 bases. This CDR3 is CASSASGTSGASTDTQYF. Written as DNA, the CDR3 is TGTGCCAGCAGTGCTTCCGGGACTAGCGGCGCTAGCACAGATACGCAGTATTTT.

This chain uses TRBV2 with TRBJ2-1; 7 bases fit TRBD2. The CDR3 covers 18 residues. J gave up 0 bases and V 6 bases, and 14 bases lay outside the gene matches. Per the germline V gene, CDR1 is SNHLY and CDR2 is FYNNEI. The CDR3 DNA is TGTGCCAGCAGGGGCCCAAAAAGCGGGGATAGCTCCTACAATGAGCAGTTCTTC. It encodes CASRGPKSGDSSYNEQFF.

This CDR3 is CASSDGTDYEQYF. DNA of the CDR3: TGTGCCAGCAGTGACGGGACAGACTACGAGCAGTACTTC. This chain links TRBV7-9 with TRBJ2-7; 7 bases are shared with TRBD1. CDR1 SEHNR and CDR2 FQNEAQ come from the germline V gene (reference sequence). The CDR3 sequence is 13 residues long. After removal of 6 bases from V and 3 bases from J, the junction contained 5 bases not matched to a gene.

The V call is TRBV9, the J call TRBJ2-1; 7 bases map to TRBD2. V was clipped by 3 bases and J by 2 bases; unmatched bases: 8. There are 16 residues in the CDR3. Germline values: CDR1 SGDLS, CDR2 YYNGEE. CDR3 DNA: TGTGCCAGCAGCGAGGGAGGGAGTTGGCCCTACAATGAGCAGTTCTTC. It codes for CASSEGGSWPYNEQFF.

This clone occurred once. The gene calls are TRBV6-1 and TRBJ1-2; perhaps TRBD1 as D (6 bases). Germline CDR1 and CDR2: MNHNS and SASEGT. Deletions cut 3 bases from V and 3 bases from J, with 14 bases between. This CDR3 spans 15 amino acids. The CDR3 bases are TGTGCCAGCAGTGAGCAGGACAGTGAGTACTATGGCTACACCTTC. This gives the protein CASSEQDSEYYGYTF.

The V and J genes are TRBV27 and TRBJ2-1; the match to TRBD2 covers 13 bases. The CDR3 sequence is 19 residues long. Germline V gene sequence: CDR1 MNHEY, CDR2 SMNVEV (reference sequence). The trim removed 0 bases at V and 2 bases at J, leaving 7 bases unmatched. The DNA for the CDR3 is TGTGCCAGCAGTTTATCCGTCCCGGGACTAGCGGGGACCTACAATGAGCAGTTCTTC. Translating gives CASSLSVPGLAGTYNEQFF.